This paragraph reports one TCR beta chain. The sample comes from a study of T cells after yellow fever vaccination. The CDR3 is 13 amino acids. Trimming took 6 bases from V and 2 from J, leaving 11 bases between them. The germline V gene encodes CDR1 ENHRY and CDR2 SYGVKD. Via MiXCR, TCRdb re-called the 5' RACE reads, giving one row per CDR3 protein. This table has about 580,000 distinct CDR3 sequences, about 15% appearing once. The source material was PBMCs, sampled less than 6 days after the first yellow fever vaccination. This chain uses TRBV10-3 with TRBJ2-7; no definite D call. The clonotype was recovered from a man younger than 30 who received the YFV17D yellow fever vaccine. CDR3 amino acids: CAISRGGTYEQYV. The CDR3 region has the DNA TGTGCCATCAGCCGTGGCGGAACCTACGAGCAGTACGTC.